The rows below give T cell receptor beta chains drawn from one sample of a study of post-analysis software for immune sequencing data. One entry per CDR3 protein results from TCRdb running MiXCR on the PCR reads. The data hold 700,000 to 800,000 distinct CDR3 sequences, with about 32% observed a single time. The sample was blood. The receptors stem from a girl aged 5 to 17 with multiple sclerosis. CDR3s leave out the opening cysteine and the closing phenylalanine or tryptophan. D genes are given only for firm matches.

TRBV6-1	TRBJ2-7	TRBD1	ASSGRRDRILYEQY
TRBV9	TRBJ2-1	-	ASSVLGEEQF
TRBV6-2/TRBV6-3	TRBJ2-1	TRBD2	ASSYSPPSGLYNEQF
TRBV6-2/TRBV6-3	TRBJ1-1	-	ASSNTRRGTEAF
TRBV29-1	TRBJ1-2	-	SVEAGGGYGYT
TRBV5-5	TRBJ1-6	-	ASSLPSPLH
TRBV29-1	TRBJ1-1	-	SVQEIMNTEAF
TRBV20-1	TRBJ2-5	-	SASTVPHS
TRBV6-2/TRBV6-3	TRBJ1-2	-	ASRQGGDNGYT
TRBV25-1	TRBJ2-7	TRBD2	ASSDSAGVSYEQY
TRBV25-1	TRBJ1-6	TRBD1	ASSELMDRVNSPLH
TRBV12-3/TRBV12-4	TRBJ2-6	-	ASSLAGVPGANVLT
TRBV2	TRBJ2-7	-	ASSVDSFLQY
TRBV2	TRBJ1-2	-	ASIFHAAAYT
TRBV28	TRBJ2-7	-	ASSLPSLSYEQY
TRBV27	TRBJ1-5	-	ASSTFRGGQPQH
TRBV6-2/TRBV6-3	-	-	ASSSGKPGRVQSRNEQY
TRBV28	-	-	ASTPSPGPETQY
TRBV5-1	TRBJ1-2	-	ASSLQGGGGGYT
TRBV20-1	TRBJ2-3	-	SAKLPGGTDTQY
TRBV9	TRBJ2-5	TRBD1	ASSVGADRGNEQY
TRBV20-1	TRBJ2-3	TRBD2	SAFEREADTQY
TRBV6-5	TRBJ1-4	-	ASSYDGERKRF
TRBV19	TRBJ2-1	TRBD2	ASSIVLTSGIEEQF
TRBV5-1	TRBJ2-3	-	ASSLAGDRVDTQY
TRBV7-8	TRBJ2-1	-	ASSLRSWGYNEQF
TRBV29-1	TRBJ1-1	-	SVESQTGTEAF
TRBV4-1	TRBJ1-4	-	ASSQGTANEKLF
TRBV4-3	TRBJ2-1	-	ASSGRGGVEQF
TRBV9	TRBJ1-1	-	ASSPGQRLKAF
TRBV2	TRBJ2-1	TRBD2	ASSELAGEDEQF
TRBV5-1	TRBJ2-5	TRBD2	ASSRGLAGTYQETQY
TRBV20-1	TRBJ1-1	-	STRTGKTEAF
TRBV6-5	TRBJ2-7	-	ASKRSSSYEQY
TRBV11-2	TRBJ2-7	-	ASSSVNTFGQQY
TRBV4-1	TRBJ1-1	-	ASSQDIVRPNLNTEAF
TRBV13	TRBJ2-3	-	ASSLKASPYTDTQY
TRBV2	TRBJ1-2	-	ASRASGGYT
TRBV7-8	TRBJ1-1	-	ASSLAHDTEAF
TRBV4-3	TRBJ2-7	-	ASSQGSVGHEQY
TRBV29-1	TRBJ1-1	TRBD1	SAGSGTGGLEAF
TRBV6-5	TRBJ1-2	TRBD1	ASSLAGTGVGYT
TRBV29-1	TRBJ2-5	TRBD1	SVIRGRETQY
TRBV15	-	-	ATSGRGGSETQY
TRBV6-6	TRBJ2-1	-	ASRPRGSYNEQF
TRBV5-1	TRBJ1-4	TRBD1	ASSLVIGTGFSNEKLF
TRBV29-1	TRBJ2-3	TRBD1	SARTGGSADTQY
TRBV12-3/TRBV12-4	TRBJ2-3	TRBD2	ASRSGVTGDMQY
TRBV20-1	TRBJ1-2	-	SARGEFGGYT
TRBV2	TRBJ2-1	TRBD2	ASSLGTSGNILSSYNEQF
TRBV6-6	TRBJ2-7	-	ASRNAGRGRRDEQY
TRBV9	TRBJ2-3	-	ASSRLGGDDRTDTQY
TRBV6-2/TRBV6-3	TRBJ2-2	-	ASSYAFWIGGTGELF